This T cell receptor (beta chain) is from a study of OX40 agonist ivuxolimab in advanced cancers. Repertoires were generated with immunoSEQ multiplex PCR, while TCRdb's copy carries only in-frame clones and drops some. The table has about 68,000 clones, around 83% seen once; the top ten hold around 1.4%. The receptor comes from an adult with an advanced solid tumor such as melanoma, head and neck, liver or kidney cancer. Sample: CD4+ or CD8+ T cells sorted from blood, taken in a trial of the OX40 agonist ivuxolimab.

The CDR3 loop is CASRDGQGALYGYTF. CDR3 in DNA: TGTGCCAGCAGGGACGGACAGGGGGCCCTCTATGGCTACACCTTC. The V call is TRBV2, the J call TRBJ1-2; 11 bases fit TRBD1. Looked up from germline, CDR1 is SNHLY and CDR2 is FYNNEI. The CDR3 extends over 15 amino acids. Trimming removed 6 bases from V and 4 bases from J; junction bases left unmatched: 7.